What follows are 13 T cell receptor beta chains derived from one specimen sequenced in a study of blood T cell repertoires in COVID-19. Generated by immunoSEQ multiplex PCR, the TCRdb table keeps only in-frame clones and is missing some. This sample has about 150,000 clones, with over 70% found just once. Sample: peripheral blood. These receptors were collected from a middle-aged man with active COVID-19.

The rearrangement joins TRBV7-3 to TRBJ1-2; tentatively, D is TRBD1 (6 bases). V was shortened by 5 bases and J by 3 bases, with 16 bases between the two germline ends. The CDR3 has 15 amino acids. Looked up from germline, CDR1 is SGHTA and CDR2 is FQGTGA. CDR3: CASSATGFWDYGYTF. CDR3 nucleotide sequence: TGTGCCAGCAGCGCTACAGGGTTTTGGGACTATGGCTACACCTTC.

The V and J genes are TRBV5-4 and TRBJ2-1; 8 nucleotides agree with TRBD1. There are 16 residues in the CDR3. Germline V gives CDR1 SGHNT, CDR2 YYREEE (reference sequence). V trimming: 0 bases; J trimming: 8 bases; junction bases outside the gene matches: 10. The CDR3 loop reads CASSLGGQGGRHEQFF. CDR3 in DNA: TGTGCCAGCAGCTTGGGCGGACAGGGTGGGAGGCATGAGCAGTTCTTC.

The rearrangement uses TRBV10-3 and TRBJ1-3; the match to TRBD1 covers 9 bases. Germline CDR1 is ENHRY and CDR2 is SYGVKD. V was clipped by 4 bases and J by 4 bases; unmatched bases: 14. CDR3 length: 18 amino acids. CDR3 sequence (DNA): TGTGCCATCAGTGTTCGAGAACAGTTGGACAGGGGAGGAAACACCATATATTTT. Its translation is CAISVREQLDRGGNTIYF.

The chain employs TRBV18 and TRBJ2-7; TRBD1 aligns across 9 bases. The CDR3 has 13 residues. Germline loops: CDR1 KGHSH, CDR2 LQKENI. V was pared by 8 bases and J by 5 bases, with 7 bases of the junction left unmatched. CDR3 loop: CASRGTGLNEQYF. The CDR3 DNA follows: TGTGCCAGCCGAGGGACAGGGTTGAACGAGCAGTACTTC.

This chain joins TRBV7-9 and TRBJ1-5, with 8 bases identical to TRBD1. V dropped 4 bases and J dropped 1; count of bases not matched to a gene: 3. The germline V gene has CDR1 SEHNR and CDR2 FQNEAQ (reference sequence). The CDR3 covers 15 residues. The CDR3 nucleotides read TGTGCCAGCAGCTCAGACAGGGGCAGCAATCAGCCCCAGCATTTT. Translated, it gives CASSSDRGSNQPQHF.

The V call is TRBV4-3, the J call TRBJ2-3, with a weak D call TRBD2 (5 bases). There are 14 residues in the CDR3. Trimming removed 4 bases at V and 6 bases at J, with 14 bases between. Germline lookup yields CDR1 LGHNA and CDR2 YSLEER. The CDR3 DNA follows: TGCGCCAGCAGCCGAGGGCCTAACGGGGATACGCAGTATTTT. Residues: CASSRGPNGDTQYF.

This clone was found once. The V gene is TRBV5-1, the J gene TRBJ1-3, with D perhaps TRBD1 (5 bases). The length of the CDR3 is 15 residues. The germline gives CDR1 SGHRS, CDR2 YFSETQ. The V gene lost 4 bases and the J gene lost 3 bases, with 14 bases spanning the gap. The DNA for the CDR3 is TGCGCCAGCAGCCTACCAGGACAACTTGGAAACACCATATATTTT. Protein product: CASSLPGQLGNTIYF. Full variable domain (outside the CDR3, taken from reference TRBV5-1 and TRBJ1-3): KAGVTQTPRYLIKTRGQQVTLSCSPISGHRSVSWYQQTPGQGLQFLFEYFSETQRNKGNFPGRFSGRQFSNSRSEMNVSTLELGDSALYLCASSLPGQLGNTIYFGEGSWLTVV.

This chain joins TRBV6-5 and TRBJ2-3, with D perhaps matching TRBD2 (6 bases). This CDR3 is built from 14 residues. The V gene lost 2 bases and the J gene lost 1 base, with 7 bases spanning the gap. Germline lookup yields CDR1 MNHEY and CDR2 SVGAGI. The CDR3 is CASSYRGGTDTQYF. CDR3 nucleotide sequence: TGTGCCAGCAGTTACCGCGGGGGCACAGATACGCAGTATTTT.

The rearrangement joins TRBV27 to TRBJ1-4; D gene ambiguous. V gave up 7 bases and J gave up 10 bases, with 7 bases separating them. The V gene's germline CDR1 is MNHEY and CDR2 SMNVEV (reference sequence). The CDR3 has 10 amino acids. CDR3 sequence reads: CASMSGKLFF. The CDR3 DNA follows: TGTGCCAGCATGAGCGGAAAACTGTTTTTT.

The rearrangement joins TRBV18 to TRBJ1-4; 7 bases align to TRBD1. Germline V CDR1 and CDR2: KGHSH, LQKENI. The CDR3 loop spans 15 amino acids. J lost 8 bases, V lost 4 bases, and 10 bases had no gene match. CDR3 DNA sequence: TGTGCCAGCTCACTATCCACAGGGGTTCTCGAAAAACTGTTTTTT. This codes for CASSLSTGVLEKLFF.

The chain links TRBV6-6 to TRBJ1-4; a weak D match, TRBD1 (5 bases). This CDR3 is 15 amino acids long. Deletions cut 4 bases from V and 4 bases from J, with 13 bases between. Germline loops: CDR1 MNHNY, CDR2 SVGAGI (reference sequence). CDR3 bases: TGTGCCAGCAGTTTTGCCGACAGATTTAATGAAAAACTGTTTTTT. Its protein is CASSFADRFNEKLFF.

This chain joins TRBV5-1 and TRBJ2-2; 10 bases match TRBD1. The germline V gene has CDR1 SGHRS and CDR2 YFSETQ. V gave up 7 bases and J gave up 1 base; unmatched junction bases: 1. The CDR3 runs to 14 residues. The CDR3 reads CASGTGENTGELFF. The CDR3 nucleotides are TGCGCCAGCGGGACAGGGGAGAACACCGGGGAGCTGTTTTTT. Together with reference TRBV5-1 and TRBJ2-2, the CDR3 gives the full variable domain: KAGVTQTPRYLIKTRGQQVTLSCSPISGHRSVSWYQQTPGQGLQFLFEYFSETQRNKGNFPGRFSGRQFSNSRSEMNVSTLELGDSALYLCASGTGENTGELFFGEGSRLTVL.

This clone was found once. This chain joins TRBV11-2 and TRBJ2-1; D is possibly TRBD1 (5 bases). The germline V gene encodes CDR1 SGHAT and CDR2 FQNNGV. The CDR3 sequence is 13 residues long. V lost 8 bases and J lost 6, with 14 bases in between. The CDR3 sequence: CASHTPQGNEQFF. CDR3 nucleotides: TGTGCCAGCCACACACCGCAGGGCAATGAGCAGTTCTTC.